These 8 T cell receptor beta chains were sequenced from one sample in a study of blood T cell repertoires in COVID-19 (dated by TCRdb to about 2020). The library was built by means of the immunoSEQ multiplex PCR assay. Held by TCRdb, this immuneACCESS table contains in-frame sequences only and omits some clones. Under half of the omission traces to an unresolved V gene where checked; the cause of the rest is unknown. The sample profile shows over 110,000 clones; about four fifths of them were found once. The ten biggest clones cover roughly 14% of the sample. Sequencing was done on a sample of peripheral blood. The receptors were sampled from an older man with acute or convalescent COVID-19.

The CDR3 spells CASSRGQKNTGELFF. DNA for the CDR3: TGTGCCAGCTCACGGGGACAGAAGAACACCGGGGAGCTGTTTTTT. The chain carries TRBV18 and TRBJ2-2; TRBD1 aligns across 7 bases. J lost 1 base, V lost 4 bases, and 3 bases had no gene match. Germline values: CDR1 KGHSH, CDR2 LQKENI. The CDR3 totals 15 residues.

The table lists this clone with many counts. This chain uses TRBV5-1 with TRBJ2-5; weak D call: TRBD1 (5 bases). V was clipped by 0 bases and J by 3 bases, with 12 bases between them. The CDR3 has 15 amino acids. Germline assignment: CDR1 SGHRS and CDR2 YFSETQ. For the CDR3, the DNA is TGCGCCAGCAGCTTGGTCGACAGTCCTAAAGAGACCCAGTACTTC. This gives the protein CASSLVDSPKETQYF.

This clone was seen more than once but under ten times. The rearrangement links TRBV12-5 to TRBJ2-1; TRBD1 matches 7 bases. Germline CDR1 reads LGHNT; CDR2 reads FRNRAP. This CDR3 spans 14 amino acids. J lost 3 bases, V lost 7 bases, and 6 bases had no gene match. This chain's CDR3 is CASAEGTVYNEQFF. CDR3 DNA sequence: TGTGCTAGTGCCGAAGGGACAGTCTACAATGAGCAGTTCTTC.

This chain connects TRBV6-5 to TRBJ2-3, with TRBD2 as a possible D gene (5 bases). The germline V and J ends were trimmed by 6 bases and 5 bases, with 15 bases remaining between them. Germline CDR1 MNHEY, CDR2 SVGAGI. The CDR3 contains 14 residues. The CDR3 nucleotides read TGTGCCAGCAGATTATCGGGGTTTTTAGATACGCAGTATTTT. This sequence encodes CASRLSGFLDTQYF.

In this sample, this clone turned up once. The V and J genes are TRBV2 and TRBJ2-1; 12 positions match TRBD2. The CDR3 covers 16 residues. Germline V gene sequence: CDR1 SNHLY, CDR2 FYNNEI. V lost 6 bases and J lost 5; bases outside the gene matches: 8. The CDR3 sequence is CASRLLAGGIHNEQFF. The CDR3 DNA follows: TGTGCCAGCAGGCTACTAGCGGGGGGTATTCACAATGAGCAGTTCTTC.

The V and J genes are TRBV2 and TRBJ2-5; weak D call: TRBD2 (5 bases). CDR1 SNHLY and CDR2 FYNNEI come from the germline V gene. CDR3 length: 13 amino acids. V was pared by 2 bases and J by 5 bases, with 9 bases between. The CDR3 protein is CASSENGVETQYF. DNA for the CDR3: TGTGCCAGCAGTGAAAACGGGGTGGAGACCCAGTACTTC.

The genes are TRBV2 and TRBJ2-3; D call uncertain. Per germline, CDR1 SNHLY and CDR2 FYNNEI. Trimming left V 0 bases short and J 0 bases short, with 7 bases between. The CDR3 covers 15 residues. CDR3 in DNA: TGTGCCAGCAGTGAAGCCCCCCAGAGCACAGATACGCAGTATTTT. Protein product: CASSEAPQSTDTQYF. Based on the CDR3 plus reference TRBV2 and TRBJ2-3, the full variable domain is EPEVTQTPSHQVTQMGQEVILRCVPISNHLYFYWYRQILGQKVEFLVSFYNNEISEKSEIFDDQFSVERPDGSNFTLKIRSTKLEDSAMYFCASSEAPQSTDTQYFGPGTRLTVL.

This clone turned up a few times. The V gene is TRBV12-3 or TRBV12-4, the J gene TRBJ1-1; 8 nucleotides line up with TRBD1. This CDR3 region has 13 residues. V was clipped by 5 bases and J by 4 bases; unmatched bases: 3. CDR3 sequence: CASSRDRGTEAFF. The DNA for the CDR3 is TGTGCCAGCAGTCGAGACAGGGGCACTGAAGCTTTCTTT.